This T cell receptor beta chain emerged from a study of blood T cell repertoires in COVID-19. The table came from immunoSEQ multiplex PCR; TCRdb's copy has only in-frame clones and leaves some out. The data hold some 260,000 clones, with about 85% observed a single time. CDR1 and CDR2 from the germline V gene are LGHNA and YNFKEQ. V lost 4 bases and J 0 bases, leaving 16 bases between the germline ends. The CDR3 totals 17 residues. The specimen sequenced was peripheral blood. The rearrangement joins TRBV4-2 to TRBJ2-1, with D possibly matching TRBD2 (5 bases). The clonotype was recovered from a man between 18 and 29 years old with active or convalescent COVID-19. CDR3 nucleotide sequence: TGTGCCAGCAGCCTTTCCTTCAGCGGTAGCTCCTACAATGAGCAGTTCTTC. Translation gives CASSLSFSGSSYNEQFF.